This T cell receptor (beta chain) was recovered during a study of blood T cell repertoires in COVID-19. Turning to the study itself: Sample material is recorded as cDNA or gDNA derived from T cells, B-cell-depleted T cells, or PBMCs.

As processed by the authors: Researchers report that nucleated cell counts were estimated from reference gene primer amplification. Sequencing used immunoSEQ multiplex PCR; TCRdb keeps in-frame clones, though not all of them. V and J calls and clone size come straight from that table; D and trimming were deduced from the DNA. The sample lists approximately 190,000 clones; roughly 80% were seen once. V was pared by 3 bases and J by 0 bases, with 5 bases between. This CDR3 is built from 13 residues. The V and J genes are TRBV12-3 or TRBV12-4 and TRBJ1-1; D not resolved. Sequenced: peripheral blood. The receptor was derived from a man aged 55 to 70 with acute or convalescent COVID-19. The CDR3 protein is CASSFGLNTEAFF. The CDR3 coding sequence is TGTGCCAGCAGTTTTGGCTTGAACACTGAAGCTTTCTTT.